The 13 T cell receptor beta chains listed next were all sequenced from one sample in a study of blood T cell repertoires in COVID-19 (dated by TCRdb to about 2020). Libraries were prepared through the immunoSEQ multiplex PCR assay. Entries here come from immuneACCESS through TCRdb and include only in-frame sequences with V and J called. Some clones fail to appear in such tables; in the studies checked, an unresolved V gene covers under half of the shortfall, and the cause of the remainder is unknown. Here the sample has 300,000 to 400,000 clones; 85% occur a single time. Jointly, the top ten make up 7.2% of the sample. The sequenced sample consisted of peripheral blood. These receptors were collected from a human donor in a cohort sampled during active COVID-19.

V and J are TRBV28 and TRBJ1-5; 9 positions agree with TRBD1. The V segment lost 6 bases and the J segment 6 bases; nucleotides outside the gene matches: 12. The CDR3 is 16 amino acids. CDR1 is MDHEN and CDR2 is SYDVKM in the germline V gene. This chain's CDR3 is CASRGAGQGRSQPQHF. CDR3 bases: TGTGCCAGCAGAGGGGCGGGACAGGGAAGGTCTCAGCCCCAGCATTTT.

The chain uses TRBV20-1 and TRBJ2-3, with 9 bases lining up with TRBD1. Per germline, CDR1 DFQATT and CDR2 SNEGSKA (reference sequence). V shed 3 bases and J 9 bases; nucleotides not matched to a gene: 1. The CDR3 has 11 residues. The CDR3 nucleotides read TGCAGTGCTAGCGGGACAGGGACGCAGTATTTT. This gives the protein CSASGTGTQYF.

This chain links TRBV6-5 with TRBJ1-2, with D uncertain. Germline CDR1 MNHEY, CDR2 SVGAGI. V lost 10 bases to trimming and J lost 2 bases, with 20 bases between them. CDR3 length: 15 amino acids. CDR3 loop: CAIQLGGPINYGYTF. CDR3 DNA: TGTGCCATCCAGTTAGGAGGTCCGATCAACTATGGCTACACCTTC.

V gene TRBV7-9 combines with J gene TRBJ1-1; maybe TRBD1 (5 bases). The germline V and J ends were trimmed by 5 bases and 8 bases, with 12 bases remaining between them. The CDR3 runs 12 residues. Germline lookup yields CDR1 SEHNR and CDR2 FQNEAQ (reference sequence). CDR3 sequence (DNA): TGTGCCAGCAGCGGGACTGCCCCCGAAGCTTTCTTT. It translates to CASSGTAPEAFF.

The chain employs TRBV4-1 and TRBJ1-4; TRBD1 is a possible D gene (6 bases). CDR3 length: 15 residues. Trimming stripped 4 bases from V and 2 bases from J, with 11 bases between. Germline V lookup: CDR1 MGHRA, CDR2 YSYEKL. In DNA form, the CDR3 reads TGCGCCAGCAGCCCAGGGGCAGTTACTAATGAAAAACTGTTTTTT. Its protein is CASSPGAVTNEKLFF.

This chain uses TRBV6-5 with TRBJ2-3; the D gene is possibly TRBD1 (6 bases). This CDR3 comprises 13 residues. The germline V gene has CDR1 MNHEY and CDR2 SVGAGI. The V and J ends lost 7 bases and 2 bases respectively, with 10 bases between them. Here the CDR3 reads CASTRTVTDTQYF. Written as DNA, the CDR3 is TGTGCCAGCACTAGGACAGTCACAGATACGCAGTATTTT.

Written as DNA, the CDR3 is TGTGCCAGCAGCGTTTATTTACAGGGCTCTGAAGCTTTCTTT. This sequence encodes CASSVYLQGSEAFF. V usage is TRBV9 and J usage is TRBJ1-1; weak D call: TRBD1 (6 bases). Deletions cut 2 bases from V and 6 bases from J, with 14 bases between. Per germline, CDR1 SGDLS and CDR2 YYNGEE. The CDR3 has 14 residues.

V usage is TRBV15 and J usage is TRBJ1-5; D is uncertain. Trimming cost V 1 base and J 4 bases, with 11 bases left between them. The CDR3 covers 15 residues. Germline loops: CDR1 LNHNV, CDR2 YYDKDF (reference sequence). The CDR3: CATSRGNGVNQPQHF. The CDR3 DNA follows: TGTGCCACCAGCAGAGGGAACGGGGTTAATCAGCCCCAGCATTTT.

This clone was detected only a few times. J is TRBJ1-3 and V is TRBV30; the D gene is possibly TRBD1 (6 bases). Per the germline V gene, CDR1 is GTSNPN and CDR2 is SVGIG (reference sequence). The CDR3 has 14 residues. V was clipped by 2 bases and J by 4 bases, with 12 bases between them. The CDR3 reads CAWSPRGAGNTIYF. The DNA for the CDR3 is TGTGCCTGGAGTCCCAGGGGCGCGGGAAACACCATATATTTT.

There are a few counts of this clone. J is TRBJ1-1 and V is TRBV5-4, with D perhaps matching TRBD1 (6 bases). V was shortened by 4 bases and J by 1 base, with 11 bases between the two germline ends. The CDR3 sequence is 14 residues long. The V gene's germline CDR1 is SGHNT and CDR2 YYREEE (reference sequence). The CDR3 DNA reads as TGTGCCAGCAGCCTTCCGGGACAGAACACTGAAGCTTTCTTT. Amino acids: CASSLPGQNTEAFF.

The J gene is TRBJ2-4, the V gene TRBV5-5; D unresolved. Looked up from germline, CDR1 is SGHKS and CDR2 is YYEKEE (reference sequence). The V and J ends lost 4 bases and 1 base respectively, with 15 bases between them. This CDR3 is 16 amino acids long. CDR3 nucleotide sequence: TGTGCCAGCAGCCCGCCGGGTGAGAGGGCCAAAAACATTCAGTACTTC. As protein: CASSPPGERAKNIQYF.

This chain connects TRBV21-1 to TRBJ1-6. TRBV21-1 is a pseudogene. The CDR3 contains 15 residues. CDR3 residues: CASSKERDRRSPLHF. The CDR3 DNA sequence: TGTGCCAGCAGCAAAGAACGGGATCGGCGTTCACCCCTCCACTTT.

The V gene is TRBV9, the J gene TRBJ2-7; 8 bases are shared with TRBD1. The V and J ends lost 3 bases and 4 bases, in that order; junction bases with no gene match: 6. The CDR3 consists of 14 residues. Germline values: CDR1 SGDLS, CDR2 YYNGEE. Written as DNA, the CDR3 is TGTGCCAGCAGCGAGGCAGGGGGCGGATACGAGCAGTACTTC. It specifies CASSEAGGGYEQYF.